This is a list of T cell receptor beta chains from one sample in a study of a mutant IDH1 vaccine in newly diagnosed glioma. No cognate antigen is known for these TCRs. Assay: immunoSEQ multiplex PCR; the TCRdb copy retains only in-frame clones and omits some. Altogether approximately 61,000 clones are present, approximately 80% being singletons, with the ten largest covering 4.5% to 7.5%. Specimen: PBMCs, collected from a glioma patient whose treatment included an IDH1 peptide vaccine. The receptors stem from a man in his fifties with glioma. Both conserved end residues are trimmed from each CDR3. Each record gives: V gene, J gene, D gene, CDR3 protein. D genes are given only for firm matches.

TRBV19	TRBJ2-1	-	ASSAGLSSYNEQF
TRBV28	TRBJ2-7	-	ATSGAGTGAYEQY
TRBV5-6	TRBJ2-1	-	ASSLNQGPSEQF
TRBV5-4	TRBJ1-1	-	ASAPSPGPRDTEAF
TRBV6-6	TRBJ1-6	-	ATQRGEGNSPLH
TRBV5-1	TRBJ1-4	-	ASSLVGITGPTNEKLF
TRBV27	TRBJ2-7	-	ASSPQGLGHEQY
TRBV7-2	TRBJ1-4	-	ASSSGGQATNEKLF
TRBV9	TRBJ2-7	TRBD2	ASSVTGTSDPYEQY
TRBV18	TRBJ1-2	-	ASSPGGFYGYT
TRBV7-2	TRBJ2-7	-	ASRTYRDSYEQY
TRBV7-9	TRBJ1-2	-	ASSLFAGERDGYT
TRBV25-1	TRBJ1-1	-	ASSGQGGRGTEAF
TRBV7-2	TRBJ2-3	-	ASSPPTDTQY
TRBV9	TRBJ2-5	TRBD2	ASSAAGGLEETQY
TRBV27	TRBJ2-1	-	ASAWDRSNEQF
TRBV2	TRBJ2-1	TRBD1	ASSYGTGGYNEQF
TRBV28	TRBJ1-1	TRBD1	ASSPLGSLRHRGFTEAF
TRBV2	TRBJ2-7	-	ASSEDRTDSYEQY
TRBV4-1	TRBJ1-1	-	ASSQEDRAF
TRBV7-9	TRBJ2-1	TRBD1	ASSAPGGEQF
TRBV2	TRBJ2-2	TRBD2	ASRGLAGLTGELF
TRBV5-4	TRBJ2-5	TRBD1	ASGRGPSPQETQY
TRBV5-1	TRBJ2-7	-	ASSPGDLLSYEQY
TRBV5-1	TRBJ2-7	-	ASSLKYGYEQY
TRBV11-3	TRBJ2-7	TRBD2	ASSVAGYSYEQY
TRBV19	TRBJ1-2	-	ASSTNSMDYGYT
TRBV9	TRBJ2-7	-	ASSVGGSYYEQY
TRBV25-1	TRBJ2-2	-	ASSVSRGGETGELF
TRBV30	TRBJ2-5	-	AWSISKTQY
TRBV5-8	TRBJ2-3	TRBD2	ASSPIAGGADTQY